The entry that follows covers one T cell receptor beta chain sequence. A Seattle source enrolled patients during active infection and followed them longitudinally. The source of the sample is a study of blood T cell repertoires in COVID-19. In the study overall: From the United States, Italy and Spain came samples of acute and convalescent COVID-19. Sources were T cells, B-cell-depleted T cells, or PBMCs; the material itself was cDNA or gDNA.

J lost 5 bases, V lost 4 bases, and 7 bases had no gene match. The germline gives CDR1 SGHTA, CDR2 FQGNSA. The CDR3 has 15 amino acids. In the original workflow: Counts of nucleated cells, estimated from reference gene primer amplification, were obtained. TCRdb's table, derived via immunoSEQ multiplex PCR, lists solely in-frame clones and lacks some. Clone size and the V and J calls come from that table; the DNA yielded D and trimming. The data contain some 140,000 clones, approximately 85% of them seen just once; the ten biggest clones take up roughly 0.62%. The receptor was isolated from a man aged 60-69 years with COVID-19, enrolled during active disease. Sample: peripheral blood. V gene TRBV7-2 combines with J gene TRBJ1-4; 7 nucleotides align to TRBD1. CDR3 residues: CASSSKTGSNEKLFF. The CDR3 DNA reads TGTGCCAGCAGCTCTAAGACAGGGTCCAATGAAAAACTGTTTTTT.